This T cell receptor (beta chain) was identified in a study of blood T cell repertoires in COVID-19. At the level of the study: Acute and convalescent COVID-19 samples came from the United States, Italy and Spain. From T cells, B-cell-depleted T cells, or PBMCs came the material, which was cDNA or gDNA.

Looked up from germline, CDR1 is SGHRS and CDR2 is YFSETQ. V dropped 7 bases and J dropped 0 bases, with 15 bases sitting between them. There are 15 residues in the CDR3. Authors' data handling: Counts of nucleated cells, estimated from reference gene primer amplification, were obtained. Profiling relied on immunoSEQ multiplex PCR, and the TCRdb table lists in-frame clones only, not all of them. That table supplies the V and J calls and clone size; D and trimming were determined from the DNA. The table has tens of thousands of clones, 75% to 90% seen once. The clonotype originates from a human donor in a cohort sampled during active COVID-19. The sample consisted of peripheral blood. This chain uses TRBV5-1 with TRBJ2-3; D might be TRBD2 (6 bases). Written as DNA, the CDR3 is TGCGCCAGCCACCCTTCTAGCGCCAGCACAGATACGCAGTATTTT. This encodes CASHPSSASTDTQYF.